This T cell receptor beta chain was captured in a study of T cell repertoires in cytomegalovirus infection. Study at large: In public TCR beta signatures, there were indications of both CMV infection and matching HLA type.

In its sample, this clonotype was seen a few times. CDR3 size: 16 residues. The junction had 8 bases not matched to a gene; V was cut back by 7 bases and J by 5 bases. CDR1 is SNHLY and CDR2 is FYNNEI in the germline V gene. TCRdb re-analysed the reads in MiXCR, keeping a single row per CDR3 protein. The data show over 300,000 distinct CDR3 sequences, roughly a sixth seen once. Sequenced input: PBMCs. The sequence was collected from a human donor in good health (CMV status not recorded). Some clones in this sample may be carry-over from other donors' samples. V usage is TRBV2 and J usage is TRBJ1-6; 10 nucleotides agree with TRBD1. The CDR3 loop reads CASTQQGQGNNSPLHF. The CDR3 DNA is TGTGCCAGCACCCAGCAGGGACAGGGGAATAATTCACCCCTCCACTTT.